This entry features one T cell receptor beta chain sequence. This sample is drawn from a study of T cells in tumors and immune-related adverse events. Assay: immunoSEQ multiplex PCR; the TCRdb copy retains only in-frame clones and omits some. The data contain approximately 11,000 clones, under 95% of them singletons. This CDR3 has 15 amino acids. The V end was cut by 0 bases, the J end by 3 bases, with 12 bases between. Germline-derived CDR1 and CDR2 are LGHNA and YNFKEQ. The TCR sequence derives from a female donor with metastatic renal cell carcinoma. Here the sequenced sample was lymph node tissue, taken from a patient treated with anti-PD-1 therapy. The chain uses TRBV4-2 and TRBJ2-7; D possibly corresponds to TRBD1 (5 bases). CDR3 in amino acids: CASSQDLDTIYEQYF. CDR3 nucleotide sequence: TGTGCCAGCAGCCAAGATCTGGACACTATCTACGAGCAGTACTTC.